What follows is one T cell receptor beta chain and its context. The antigen is undetermined. Trimming shortened V by 0 bases and J by 9 bases, and 19 bases separated the two germline ends. The CDR3 runs 16 residues. Germline V gene data show CDR1 as SGHDT and CDR2 as YYEEEE. This sample was included in a study of vaccination effects on CD4 cells after COVID-19. Study information: There were two convalescent patients who gave samples 16 days and one week before vaccination.

Some clones are missing from TCRdb's copy, which holds only in-frame ones; the method was immunoSEQ multiplex PCR. The sample records under 70,000 clones, around 76% being singletons. Findings and caveats of the study: Spike-reactive clones in convalescents after vaccination were chiefly newly vaccine-induced.

Pools of viral peptides were used by the ViraFEST assay to expand antigen-specific CD4+ T cells ahead of sequencing. Having been cultured for around ten days, the cells underwent CD4+ T cell isolation. The person had a PCR-confirmed SARS-CoV-2 infection during March to December 2020. Wells of a few million PBMC each were grown with 10 IU/ml IL-2 and roughly 9.2 ug/ml peptides. The negative control condition used HIV-1 Nef peptides. This sample comprised CD4+ T cells from PBMCs cultured with HIV peptides, obtained before COVID-19 vaccination. This sample's subset: HIV-1 Nef peptide pool negative control/reference culture. This sequence joins TRBV5-6 and TRBJ2-1; tentative D call: TRBD2 (7 bases). This TCR derives from a human donor who had a prior SARS-CoV-2 infection. CDR3 DNA: TGTGCCAGCAGCTTGGCCGGGTTTGGGGGAGGGGGTGAGCAGTTCTTC. It encodes CASSLAGFGGGGEQFF.